These 8 T cell receptor beta chains came from one sample sequenced in a study of human T cells and chemical hapten exposure (dated by TCRdb to the early 2020s). The time point label corresponds to: patch test 3, about 24 weeks after DPC sensitization. The treatment or condition label corresponds to: therapeutic diphenylcyclopropenone sensitization with weekly scalp DPC. Libraries were prepared through RACE. The sequencing machine was a NextSeq 500. Starting from the raw public reads, TCRdb applied fastp trimming at Q25, assembled clones with MiXCR and retained in-frame beta chains. Rows are unified per CDR3 protein, each entry keeping the most common DNA and genes. Here the sample has about 190,000 distinct CDR3 sequences; around 25% occur a single time. Of the sample, roughly 2.5% is held by the ten largest clones. This specimen was whole blood, taken in connection with sensitization to the hapten diphenylcyclopropenone (DPC). The receptor source for this set is a woman in her forties with alopecia areata. Some clones in this sample may be carry-over from other donors' samples.

This clonotype was observed a single time. The chain uses TRBV2 and TRBJ2-2, with D tentatively TRBD1 (6 bases). The germline CDR1 and CDR2 sequences are SNHLY and FYNNEI. This CDR3 is built from 14 residues. V lost 7 bases, J lost 1 base, and 10 bases lay in between. DNA of the CDR3: TGTGCCAGCATGGGCAGGGGGAACACCGGGGAGCTGTTTTTT. It translates to CASMGRGNTGELFF.

In nucleotides, the CDR3 is TGTGCCAGCAGTTTCCGGCAGGGGGGCACAGATACGCAGTATTTT. Residues: CASSFRQGGTDTQYF. J is TRBJ2-3 and V is TRBV28; 7 bases map to TRBD1. The germline V gene encodes CDR1 MDHEN and CDR2 SYDVKM. V was clipped by 3 bases and J by 1 base; unmatched bases: 4. The CDR3 is 15 residues long.

The rearrangement links TRBV18 to TRBJ2-7, with TRBD1 matching 8 bases. Per the germline V gene, CDR1 is KGHSH and CDR2 is LQKENI. V gave up 5 bases and J gave up 0 bases; unmatched junction bases: 15. The CDR3 consists of 18 residues. CDR3 sequence: CASSRVDRGIGTSYEQYF. The CDR3 bases are TGTGCCAGCTCAAGGGTTGACAGGGGAATCGGGACCTCCTACGAGCAGTACTTC. Combining the CDR3 with reference TRBV18 and TRBJ2-7 gives the whole variable domain NAGVMQNPRHLVRRRGQEARLRCSPMKGHSHVYWYRQLPEEGLKFMVYLQKENIIDESGMPKERFSAEFPKEGPSILRIQQVVRGDSAAYFCASSRVDRGIGTSYEQYFGPGTRLTVT.

This clonotype turned up a few times. This chain links TRBV20-1 with TRBJ2-5, with 7 bases that match TRBD2. The trim removed 6 bases at V and 0 bases at J, leaving 10 bases unmatched. CDR3 length equals 15 residues. Germline V lookup: CDR1 DFQATT, CDR2 SNEGSKA (reference sequence). DNA for the CDR3: TGCAGTGCCGTGGGGAGGGCCCTGGACCAAGAGACCCAGTACTTC. Translation: CSAVGRALDQETQYF.

This clonotype appeared a single time. The chain links TRBV7-6 to TRBJ2-3; the match to TRBD1 covers 8 bases. This CDR3 has 16 residues. The J segment lost 2 bases and the V segment lost 2 bases, leaving 6 bases of the junction unmatched. The germline V gene has CDR1 SGHVS and CDR2 FNYEAQ. CDR3 protein: CASSLSDRGYTDTQYF. CDR3 DNA: TGTGCCAGCAGCTTATCAGACAGGGGTTACACAGATACGCAGTATTTT.

The chain combines TRBV7-2 with TRBJ2-7, with 8 bases identical to TRBD2. Germline V gives CDR1 SGHTA, CDR2 FQGNSA. V lost 5 bases and J lost 4; bases outside the gene matches: 10. The CDR3 is 15 amino acids. The CDR3 nucleotides read TGTGCCAGCAGCCCCCCATGGGCGGGAGGTTACGAGCAGTACTTC. Its protein product is CASSPPWAGGYEQYF.

This rearrangement joins TRBV20-1 to TRBJ1-5; 12 bases match TRBD1. The germline gives CDR1 DFQATT, CDR2 SNEGSKA (reference sequence). The CDR3 is 15 residues long. Trimming cost V 6 bases and J 4 bases; bases outside gene matches: 7. The CDR3 bases are TGCAGTGCCCACCGGGACAGGGGGCCTAATCAGCCCCAGCATTTT. This sequence encodes CSAHRDRGPNQPQHF.

The J gene is TRBJ1-6, the V gene TRBV7-2, with TRBD1 identical over 7 bases. Per germline, CDR1 SGHTA and CDR2 FQGNSA. The V segment lost 2 bases and the J segment 11 bases; nucleotides outside the gene matches: 6. The CDR3 has 14 amino acids. The CDR3 DNA reads TGTGCCAGCAGCTTATATGGACAGGAAACACCCCTCCACTTT. This translates into CASSLYGQETPLHF.